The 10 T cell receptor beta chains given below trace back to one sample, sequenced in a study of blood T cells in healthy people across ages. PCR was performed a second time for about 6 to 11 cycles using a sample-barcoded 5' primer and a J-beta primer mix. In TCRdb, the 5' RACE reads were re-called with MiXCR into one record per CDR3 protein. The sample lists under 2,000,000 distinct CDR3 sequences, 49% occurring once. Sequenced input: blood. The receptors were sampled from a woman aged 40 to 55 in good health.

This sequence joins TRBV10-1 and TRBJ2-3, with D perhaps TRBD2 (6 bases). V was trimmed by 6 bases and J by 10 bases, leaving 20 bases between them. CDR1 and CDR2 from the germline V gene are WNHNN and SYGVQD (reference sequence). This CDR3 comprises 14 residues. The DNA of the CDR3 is TGCGCCAGCAGAGGAGCGGGCCGTCAGGCCGCGCAGTATTTT. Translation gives CASRGAGRQAAQYF.

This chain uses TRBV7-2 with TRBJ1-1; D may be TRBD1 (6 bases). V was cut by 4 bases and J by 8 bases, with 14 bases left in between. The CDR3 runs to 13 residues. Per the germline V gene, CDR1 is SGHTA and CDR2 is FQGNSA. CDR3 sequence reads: CASSSTPGTEAFF. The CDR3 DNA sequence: TGTGCCAGCAGCTCGACGCCCGGGACAGAAGCTTTCTTT.

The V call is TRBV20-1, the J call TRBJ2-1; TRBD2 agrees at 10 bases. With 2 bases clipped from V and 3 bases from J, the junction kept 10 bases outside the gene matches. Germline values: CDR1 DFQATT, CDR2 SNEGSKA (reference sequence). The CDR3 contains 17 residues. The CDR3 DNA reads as TGCAGTGCTAGATCCAATGAGCGGGGGGGCCTCTACAATGAGCAGTTCTTC. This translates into CSARSNERGGLYNEQFF.

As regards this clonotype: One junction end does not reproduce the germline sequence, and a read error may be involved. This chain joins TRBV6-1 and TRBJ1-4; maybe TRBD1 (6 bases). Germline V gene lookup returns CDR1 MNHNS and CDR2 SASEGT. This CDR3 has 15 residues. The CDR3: CASSGQSIGNEKPFF. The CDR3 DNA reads TGTGCCAGCAGCGGACAGAGTATTGGGAATGAAAAACCGTTTTTT.

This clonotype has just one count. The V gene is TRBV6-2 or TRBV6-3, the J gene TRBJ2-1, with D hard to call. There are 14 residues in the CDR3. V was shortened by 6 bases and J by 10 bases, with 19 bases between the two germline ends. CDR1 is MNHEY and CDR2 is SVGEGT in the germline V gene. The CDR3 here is CASSHPSAVSEQFF. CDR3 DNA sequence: TGTGCCAGCAGCCACCCGAGTGCGGTATCGGAGCAGTTCTTC.

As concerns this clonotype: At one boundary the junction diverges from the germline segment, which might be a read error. The DNA for the CDR3 is TGCAGTGCTAGAGATCTTTTTAGCAGTCAGCCCCAGCATTTT. Its protein product is CSARDLFSSQPQHF. The chain joins TRBV20-1 to TRBJ1-5, with D unclear. CDR1 and CDR2 (germline): DFQATT, SNEGSKA (reference sequence). The CDR3 is 14 residues long.

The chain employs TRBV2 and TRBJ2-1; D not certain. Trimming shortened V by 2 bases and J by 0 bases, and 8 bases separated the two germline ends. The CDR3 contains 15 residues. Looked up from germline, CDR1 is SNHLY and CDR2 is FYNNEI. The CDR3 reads CASSERINSYNEQFF. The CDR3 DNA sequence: TGTGCCAGCAGTGAACGGATTAACTCCTACAATGAGCAGTTCTTC.

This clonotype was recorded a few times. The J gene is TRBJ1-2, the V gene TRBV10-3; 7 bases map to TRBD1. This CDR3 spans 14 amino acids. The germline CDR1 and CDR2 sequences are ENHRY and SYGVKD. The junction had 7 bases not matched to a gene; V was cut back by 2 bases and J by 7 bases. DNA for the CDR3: TGTGCCATCAGTGAGCGACAGGGAGAGGGTGGCTACACCTTC. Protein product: CAISERQGEGGYTF.

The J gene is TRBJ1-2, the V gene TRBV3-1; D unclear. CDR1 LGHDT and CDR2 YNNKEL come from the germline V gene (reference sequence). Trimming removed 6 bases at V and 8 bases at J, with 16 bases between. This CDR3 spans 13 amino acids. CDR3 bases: TGTGCCAGCAGTCCAGTTAGGGATCGCGGCTACACCTTC. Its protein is CASSPVRDRGYTF.

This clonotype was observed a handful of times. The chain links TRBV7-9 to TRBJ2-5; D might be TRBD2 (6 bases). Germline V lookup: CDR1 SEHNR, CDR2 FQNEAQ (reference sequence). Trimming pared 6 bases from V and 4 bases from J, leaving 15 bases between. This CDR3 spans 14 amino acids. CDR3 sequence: CASSIGGAGETQYF. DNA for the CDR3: TGTGCCAGCAGTATAGGCGGGGCGGGAGAGACCCAGTACTTC.